This T cell receptor beta chain was obtained from a study of response to subunit inactivated influenza vaccine. Study conclusions and caveats: It was suggested by the authors that few new T cells are recruited by each seasonal influenza vaccination.

In TCRdb, the RT-PCR reads were re-called with MiXCR into one record per CDR3 protein. The repertoire consists of a few hundred thousand distinct CDR3 sequences, with around 15% occurring once and the leading ten covering around 10%. This clonotype was seen ten or more times. Its antigen remains unidentified. The CDR3 contains 20 residues. Trimming cost V 0 bases and J 0 bases; bases outside gene matches: 10. CDR1 and CDR2 (germline): SGDLS, YYNGEE. The sequences come from PBMCs from blood, collected 11 to 12 days after vaccination. This TCR was recovered from a man aged 50-60 years who received an inactivated influenza vaccine. The J gene is TRBJ2-3, the V gene TRBV9; 13 bases align to TRBD2. The CDR3 here is CASSVDFGTSGVTSTDTQYF. In DNA, the CDR3 is TGTGCCAGCAGCGTAGATTTCGGGACTAGCGGGGTGACAAGCACAGATACGCAGTATTTT. Full variable domain (missing parts from reference TRBV9 and TRBJ2-3): DSGVTQTPKHLITATGQRVTLRCSPRSGDLSVYWYQQSLDQGLQFLIQYYNGEERAKGNILERFSAQQFPDLHSELNLSSLELGDSALYFCASSVDFGTSGVTSTDTQYFGPGTRLTVL.